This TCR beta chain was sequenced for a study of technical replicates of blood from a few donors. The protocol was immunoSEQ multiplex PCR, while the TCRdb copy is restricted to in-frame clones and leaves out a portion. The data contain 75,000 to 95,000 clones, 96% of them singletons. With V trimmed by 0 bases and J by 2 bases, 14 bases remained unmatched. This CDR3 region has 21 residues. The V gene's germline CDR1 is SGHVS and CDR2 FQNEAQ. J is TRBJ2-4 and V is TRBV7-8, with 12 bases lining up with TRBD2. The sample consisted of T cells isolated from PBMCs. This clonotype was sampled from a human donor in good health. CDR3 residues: CASSLARLAGVGLATKNIQYF. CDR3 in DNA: TGTGCCAGCAGCTTAGCGAGACTAGCGGGAGTGGGGCTCGCGACCAAAAACATTCAGTACTTC.